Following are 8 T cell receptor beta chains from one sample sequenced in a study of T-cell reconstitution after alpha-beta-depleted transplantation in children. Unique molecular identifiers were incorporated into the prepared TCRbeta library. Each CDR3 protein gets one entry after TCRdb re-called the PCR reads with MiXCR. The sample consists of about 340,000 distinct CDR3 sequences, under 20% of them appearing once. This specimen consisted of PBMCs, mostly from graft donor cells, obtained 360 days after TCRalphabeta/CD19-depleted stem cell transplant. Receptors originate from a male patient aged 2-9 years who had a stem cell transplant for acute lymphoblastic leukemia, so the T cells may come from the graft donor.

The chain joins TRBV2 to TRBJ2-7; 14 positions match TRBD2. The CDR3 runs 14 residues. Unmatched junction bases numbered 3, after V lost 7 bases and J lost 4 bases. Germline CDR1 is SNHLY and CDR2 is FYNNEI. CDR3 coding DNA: TGTGCCAGCAAGGGACTAGCGGGAGTATACGAGCAGTACTTC. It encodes CASKGLAGVYEQYF.

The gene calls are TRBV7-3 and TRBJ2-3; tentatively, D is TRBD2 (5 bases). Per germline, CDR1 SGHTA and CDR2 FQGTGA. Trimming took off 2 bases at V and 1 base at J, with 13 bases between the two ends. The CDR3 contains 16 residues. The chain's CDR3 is CASSLGNGVGTDTQYF. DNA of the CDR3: TGTGCCAGCAGCTTAGGAAACGGGGTAGGCACAGATACGCAGTATTTT.

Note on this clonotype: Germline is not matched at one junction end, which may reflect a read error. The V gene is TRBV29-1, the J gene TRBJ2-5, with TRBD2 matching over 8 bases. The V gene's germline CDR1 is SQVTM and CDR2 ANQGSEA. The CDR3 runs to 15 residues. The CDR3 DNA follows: TGCAGCGTGGAAGCAGGGCGGGAGGCAAGAGAGACCCAGTACTTC. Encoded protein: CSVEAGREARETQYF. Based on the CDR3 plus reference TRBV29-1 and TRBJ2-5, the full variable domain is SAVISQKPSRDICQRGTSLTIQCQVDSQVTMMFWYRQQPGQSLTLIATANQGSEATYESGFVIDKFPISRPNLTFSTLTVSNMSPEDSSIYLCSVEAGREARETQYFGPGTRLLVL.

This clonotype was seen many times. The CDR3 spells CASSPLAGVTYEQYF. The CDR3 coding sequence is TGTGCCAGCAGTCCCCTAGCGGGGGTGACCTACGAGCAGTACTTC. The chain links TRBV12-3 or TRBV12-4 to TRBJ2-7; 10 nucleotides align to TRBD2. The CDR3 is 15 amino acids. The V and J ends lost 5 bases and 2 bases, in that order; junction bases with no gene match: 6.

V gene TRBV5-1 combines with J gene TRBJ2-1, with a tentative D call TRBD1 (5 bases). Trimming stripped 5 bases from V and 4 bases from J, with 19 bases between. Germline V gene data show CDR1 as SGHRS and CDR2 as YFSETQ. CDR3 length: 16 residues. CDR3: CASSFYRLRIYNEQFF. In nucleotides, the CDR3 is TGCGCCAGCAGTTTTTACAGGCTAAGGATTTACAATGAGCAGTTCTTC.

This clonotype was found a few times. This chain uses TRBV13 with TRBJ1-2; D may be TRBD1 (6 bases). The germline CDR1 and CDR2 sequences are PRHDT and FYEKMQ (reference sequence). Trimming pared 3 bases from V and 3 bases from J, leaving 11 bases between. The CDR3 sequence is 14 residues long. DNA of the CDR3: TGTGCCAGCAGCTTGCAGGGGCGCTACTATGGCTACACCTTC. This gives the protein CASSLQGRYYGYTF.

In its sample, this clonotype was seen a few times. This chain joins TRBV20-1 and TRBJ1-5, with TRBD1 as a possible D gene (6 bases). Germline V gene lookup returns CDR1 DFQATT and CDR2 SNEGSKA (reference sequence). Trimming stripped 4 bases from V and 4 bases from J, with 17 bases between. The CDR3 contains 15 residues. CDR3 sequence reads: CSANTGSVGNQPQHF. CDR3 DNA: TGCAGTGCTAATACAGGGTCGGTGGGAAATCAGCCCCAGCATTTT.

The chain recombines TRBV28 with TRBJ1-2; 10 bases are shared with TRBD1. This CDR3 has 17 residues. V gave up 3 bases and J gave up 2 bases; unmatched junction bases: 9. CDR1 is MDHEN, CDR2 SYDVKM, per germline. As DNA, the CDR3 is TGTGCCAGCAGTTTGTTAGTAGGACAGGGGGGAAACTATGGCTACACCTTC. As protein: CASSLLVGQGGNYGYTF.